The 30 T cell receptor beta chains given below trace back to one sample, sequenced in a study of blood T cell repertoires in COVID-19. Clones were sequenced by immunoSEQ multiplex PCR, and TCRdb holds only the in-frame ones, with some missing. The sample lists hundreds of thousands of clones; about 86% were seen once. Specimen: peripheral blood. Receptors originate from a woman in her seventies with COVID-19, enrolled during active disease.

This clone came up a few times. The chain has TRBV7-8 and TRBJ1-5; no definite D call. V was pared by 0 bases and J by 4 bases, with 10 bases between. CDR1 is SGHVS and CDR2 is FQNEAQ in the germline V gene. This CDR3 comprises 15 residues. This chain's CDR3 is CASSLAGRVNQPQHF. CDR3 bases: TGTGCCAGCAGCTTAGCGGGGAGAGTTAATCAGCCCCAGCATTTT.

The chain joins TRBV27 to TRBJ2-7; the D gene is possibly TRBD2 (6 bases). Germline assignment: CDR1 MNHEY and CDR2 SMNVEV (reference sequence). The CDR3 has 14 amino acids. V shed 4 bases and J shed 4 bases, with 14 bases lying between them. The CDR3 nucleotides read TGTGCCAGCAGTTCCCGCGGGGTTGTATACGAGCAGTACTTC. Its translation: CASSSRGVVYEQYF.

The chain uses TRBV30 and TRBJ1-1; 7 bases fit TRBD1. The CDR3 is 16 residues long. In germline, CDR1 is GTSNPN, CDR2 SVGIG (reference sequence). Trimming at V came to 2 bases and at J to 1 base, leaving 10 bases not matched to a gene. The chain's CDR3 is CAWSSSRTGRNTEAFF. CDR3 coding DNA: TGTGCCTGGAGTTCGTCGAGGACAGGCCGGAACACTGAAGCTTTCTTT.

CDR3 amino acids: CASSLDQAGELFF. CDR3 DNA sequence: TGTGCCAGCAGCTTAGATCAGGCCGGGGAGCTGTTTTTT. The chain couples TRBV11-3 to TRBJ2-2; D gene unclear. The ends were cut back, 0 bases at V and 6 bases at J, with 5 bases in the middle. Germline loops: CDR1 SGHNT, CDR2 YENEEA. The CDR3 runs to 13 residues.

The rearrangement uses TRBV7-2 and TRBJ1-2; 7 bases are shared with TRBD1. Germline CDR1 and CDR2: SGHTA and FQGNSA. The CDR3 is made up of 14 amino acids. The V and J ends lost 5 bases and 6 bases, in that order; junction bases with no gene match: 9. The CDR3 here is CASSVLQGRDGYTF. CDR3 nucleotide sequence: TGTGCCAGCAGCGTACTACAGGGGCGGGATGGCTACACCTTC.

The chain is built from TRBV5-6 and TRBJ2-5; tentatively, D is TRBD2 (5 bases). Germline V gene sequence: CDR1 SGHDT, CDR2 YYEEEE. CDR3 length: 13 amino acids. Trimming took 1 base from V and 5 from J, leaving 9 bases between them. CDR3 bases: TGTGCCAGCAGCTTGTCCGGGGTTGAGACCCAGTACTTC. The encoded protein is CASSLSGVETQYF.

V is TRBV6-2 or TRBV6-3 and J is TRBJ1-2, with a tentative D call TRBD1 (6 bases). V lost 5 bases to trimming and J lost 6 bases, with 16 bases between them. CDR3 length: 14 residues. CDR1 and CDR2 from the germline V gene are MNHEY and SVGEGT. CDR3 residues: CASSQQGAMNGYTF. The DNA of the CDR3 is TGTGCCAGCAGTCAACAGGGTGCTATGAATGGCTACACCTTC.

The J gene is TRBJ2-5, the V gene TRBV3-1 (or the pseudogene TRBV3-2); D call uncertain. Trimming shortened V by 2 bases and J by 5 bases, and 6 bases separated the two germline ends. Germline CDR1 LGHDT, CDR2 YNNKEL (reference sequence). The CDR3 contains 12 residues. CDR3 nucleotides: TGTGCCAGCAGCCAAAGCTGGGAGACCCAGTACTTC. Protein: CASSQSWETQYF.

The chain's CDR3 is CASSIWTGDHGYTF. CDR3 coding DNA: TGCGCCAGCAGCATATGGACAGGGGATCATGGCTACACCTTC. The J gene is TRBJ1-2, the V gene TRBV5-1; 9 bases line up with TRBD1. This CDR3 spans 14 amino acids. CDR1 SGHRS and CDR2 YFSETQ come from the germline V gene. V was pared by 4 bases and J by 6 bases, with 7 bases of the junction left unmatched.

The chain joins TRBV7-3 to TRBJ2-3; 11 bases match TRBD2. Trimming at V came to 6 bases and at J to 1 base, leaving 3 bases not matched to a gene. The CDR3 runs 15 residues. Germline V gene data show CDR1 as SGHTA and CDR2 as FQGTGA. The CDR3 region is CASSRSGGGTDTQYF. CDR3 bases: TGTGCCAGCAGTCGTAGCGGGGGGGGCACAGATACGCAGTATTTT.

The CDR3 loop is CASSFRQEAKNIQYF. DNA of the CDR3: TGTGCCAGCAGCTTCCGACAGGAAGCCAAAAACATTCAGTACTTC. This rearrangement joins TRBV5-6 to TRBJ2-4, with D perhaps matching TRBD1 (6 bases). The CDR3 loop spans 15 amino acids. Germline V gene data show CDR1 as SGHDT and CDR2 as YYEEEE. The germline V and J ends were trimmed by 2 bases and 0 bases, with 9 bases remaining between them. The full variable domain, in which reference TRBV5-6 and TRBJ2-4 provide the parts outside the CDR3, is DAGVTQSPTHLIKTRGQQVTLRCSPKSGHDTVSWYQQALGQGPQFIFQYYEEEERQRGNFPDRFSGHQFPNYSSELNVNALLLGDSALYLCASSFRQEAKNIQYFGAGTRLSVL.

This sequence joins TRBV7-2 and TRBJ1-1; 9 bases agree with TRBD1. The CDR3 consists of 16 residues. Unmatched junction bases numbered 8, after V lost 5 bases and J lost 1 base. Germline V lookup: CDR1 SGHTA, CDR2 FQGNSA. This chain's CDR3 is CASSPGQGRGNTEAFF. The CDR3 nucleotides are TGTGCCAGCAGCCCGGGACAGGGTAGGGGGAACACTGAAGCTTTCTTT.

The chain has TRBV5-6 and TRBJ1-4; TRBD1 matches 10 bases. The V segment lost 3 bases and the J segment 8 bases; nucleotides outside the gene matches: 4. Per germline, CDR1 SGHDT and CDR2 YYEEEE. This CDR3 comprises 14 residues. Here the CDR3 DNA reads TGTGCCAGCAGCTGGCCGGACAGGGGGGAAAAACTGTTTTTT. Amino acid sequence: CASSWPDRGEKLFF.

In DNA form, the CDR3 reads TGTGCCAGCAGCTTTGCTAGCGGGGGGGCTTCGGTGTGCTCCTACAATGAGCAGTTCTTC. This translates into CASSFASGGASVCSYNEQFF. The rearrangement joins TRBV12-1 to TRBJ2-1; the table gives TRBD2 as D, unverified against the DNA. TRBV12-1 is tagged as a pseudogene. The CDR3 length is 20 residues.

This clone was recorded a few times. The genes are TRBV5-4 and TRBJ1-1; 7 nucleotides agree with TRBD1. Germline CDR1 SGHNT, CDR2 YYREEE (reference sequence). CDR3 length equals 13 residues. The J segment lost 2 bases and the V segment lost 7 bases, leaving 5 bases of the junction unmatched. The CDR3 DNA is TGTGCCAGCGGCGACAGGGCCAACACTGAAGCTTTCTTT. It translates to CASGDRANTEAFF. Full variable domain (rest looked up from reference TRBV5-4 and TRBJ1-1): ETGVTQSPTHLIKTRGQQVTLRCSSQSGHNTVSWYQQALGQGPQFIFQYYREEENGRGNFPPRFSGLQFPNYSSELNVNALELDDSALYLCASGDRANTEAFFGQGTRLTVV.

The chain joins TRBV7-2 to TRBJ2-1, with 8 bases that match TRBD2. The CDR3 consists of 13 residues. Losses at the gene ends were 1 base for V and 8 bases for J; bases not matched to a gene: 1. Germline V gene lookup returns CDR1 SGHTA and CDR2 FQGNSA. CDR3 in amino acids: CASSLVAGHEQFF. The DNA of the CDR3 is TGTGCCAGCAGCTTAGTAGCGGGGCATGAGCAGTTCTTC.

The chain links TRBV9 to TRBJ2-5; TRBD1 matches at 8 bases. The V and J ends lost 0 bases and 2 bases, in that order; junction bases with no gene match: 3. Per the germline V gene, CDR1 is SGDLS and CDR2 is YYNGEE. The CDR3 covers 15 residues. CDR3 DNA: TGTGCCAGCAGCGTAGAAGGGACAGGACAAGAGACCCAGTACTTC. Amino acids: CASSVEGTGQETQYF.

J is TRBJ1-1 and V is TRBV28; D remains unclear. Looked up from germline, CDR1 is MDHEN and CDR2 is SYDVKM. V gave up 2 bases and J gave up 0 bases, with 7 bases separating them. This CDR3 spans 14 amino acids. CDR3 region: CASSLRGMNTEAFF. CDR3 nucleotides: TGTGCCAGCAGTTTACGGGGTATGAACACTGAAGCTTTCTTT.

This sequence joins TRBV7-9 and TRBJ1-2; TRBD1 agrees at 7 bases. The J segment lost 0 bases and the V segment lost 0 bases, leaving 4 bases of the junction unmatched. The CDR3 sequence is 16 residues long. Germline V gene sequence: CDR1 SEHNR, CDR2 FQNEAQ (reference sequence). The CDR3 is CASSLARDSSNYGYTF. Here the CDR3 DNA reads TGTGCCAGCAGCTTAGCCCGGGACAGCTCTAACTATGGCTACACCTTC. Drawing the rest from reference TRBV7-9 and TRBJ1-2, the complete variable domain is DTGVSQNPRHKITKRGQNVTFRCDPISEHNRLYWYRQTLGQGPEFLTYFQNEAQLEKSRLLSDRFSAERPKGSFSTLEIQRTEQGDSAMYLCASSLARDSSNYGYTFGSGTRLTVV.

The chain carries TRBV5-1 and TRBJ2-3, with 9 bases identical to TRBD2. Per germline, CDR1 SGHRS and CDR2 YFSETQ. The CDR3 contains 16 residues. V was pared by 3 bases and J by 2 bases, with 7 bases of the junction left unmatched. This CDR3 reads CASSWQAGGLTDTQYF. CDR3 DNA: TGCGCCAGCAGCTGGCAAGCGGGGGGCCTCACAGATACGCAGTATTTT. Based on the CDR3 plus reference TRBV5-1 and TRBJ2-3, the full variable domain is KAGVTQTPRYLIKTRGQQVTLSCSPISGHRSVSWYQQTPGQGLQFLFEYFSETQRNKGNFPGRFSGRQFSNSRSEMNVSTLELGDSALYLCASSWQAGGLTDTQYFGPGTRLTVL.

The table lists this clone with a count of one. This chain links TRBV12-3 or TRBV12-4 with TRBJ2-1; 7 bases align to TRBD1. The CDR3 sequence is 12 residues long. V was clipped by 5 bases and J by 10 bases; unmatched bases: 5. The chain's CDR3 is CASSPDRAEQFF. In DNA form, the CDR3 reads TGTGCCAGCAGTCCCGACAGGGCGGAGCAGTTCTTC.

J is TRBJ1-1 and V is TRBV3-1 (or the pseudogene TRBV3-2); D gene ambiguous. Trimming shortened V by 3 bases and J by 5 bases, and 13 bases separated the two germline ends. CDR1 and CDR2 (germline): LGHDT, YNNKEL (reference sequence). The CDR3 consists of 14 residues. The CDR3 spells CASSHEVRGTEAFF. The CDR3, as DNA: TGTGCCAGCAGCCACGAAGTTAGAGGTACTGAAGCTTTCTTT.

The chain joins TRBV25-1 to TRBJ2-1, with 7 nucleotides matching TRBD1. Germline lookup yields CDR1 MGHDK and CDR2 SYGVNS. V gave up 3 bases and J gave up 9 bases; unmatched junction bases: 8. The CDR3 runs 14 residues. This chain's CDR3 is CASSDGPTGLEQFF. The CDR3 bases are TGTGCCAGCAGTGACGGGCCGACAGGGCTTGAGCAGTTCTTC.

The chain is built from TRBV14 and TRBJ2-7; D is perhaps TRBD1 (6 bases). The ends were cut back, 5 bases at V and 2 bases at J, with 10 bases in the middle. CDR3 length: 13 residues. Per the germline V gene, CDR1 is SGHDN and CDR2 is FVKESK. Here the CDR3 reads CASSSRTAYEQYF. In nucleotides, the CDR3 is TGTGCCAGCAGCTCGAGGACAGCCTACGAGCAGTACTTC.

This clone was found once. The chain carries TRBV2 and TRBJ2-5, with 11 bases that match TRBD2. The CDR3 sequence is 17 residues long. The V gene's germline CDR1 is SNHLY and CDR2 FYNNEI. The V gene end was trimmed by 2 bases and the J gene end by 5 bases; junction bases not matched to a gene: 10. CDR3 in amino acids: CASSERGSGGAAETQYF. The CDR3 nucleotides are TGTGCCAGCAGTGAACGGGGTAGCGGGGGGGCCGCGGAGACCCAGTACTTC.

The chain has TRBV23-1 and TRBJ1-1; TRBD1 aligns across 7 bases. TRBV23-1 is labeled an ORF, and its function is uncertain. The CDR3 loop spans 15 amino acids. V gave up 3 bases and J gave up 4 bases; unmatched junction bases: 8. The CDR3 loop reads CASSQARDSATEAFF. The CDR3 DNA reads TGCGCCAGCAGTCAGGCCCGGGACAGCGCCACTGAAGCTTTCTTT.

The V gene is TRBV6-2 or TRBV6-3, the J gene TRBJ2-5, with 10 bases matching TRBD1. J gave up 4 bases and V 5 bases, and 10 bases lay outside the gene matches. CDR3 length equals 16 residues. The germline V gene encodes CDR1 MNHEY and CDR2 SVGEGT. CDR3 sequence: CASSPGQGGRIETQYF. CDR3 DNA: TGTGCCAGCAGTCCCGGACAGGGGGGACGTATAGAGACCCAGTACTTC.

This rearrangement joins TRBV2 to TRBJ1-2; D not certain. The CDR3 has 13 amino acids. V was pared by 3 bases and J by 8 bases, with 13 bases between. Germline V lookup: CDR1 SNHLY, CDR2 FYNNEI. The CDR3 sequence is CASSEVSGNGYTF. The DNA of the CDR3 is TGTGCCAGCAGTGAGGTATCCGGGAACGGCTACACCTTC.

The V call is TRBV28, the J call TRBJ2-3; 10 bases are shared with TRBD2. The CDR3 loop spans 14 amino acids. The V gene end was trimmed by 5 bases and the J gene end by 4 bases; junction bases not matched to a gene: 3. Germline CDR1 and CDR2: MDHEN and SYDVKM. CDR3 loop: CASSHGLAADTQYF. CDR3 DNA: TGTGCCAGCAGTCATGGACTAGCGGCAGATACGCAGTATTTT. Combining the CDR3 with reference TRBV28 and TRBJ2-3 gives the whole variable domain DVKVTQSSRYLVKRTGEKVFLECVQDMDHENMFWYRQDPGLGLRLIYFSYDVKMKEKGDIPEGYSVSREKKERFSLILESASTNQTSMYLCASSHGLAADTQYFGPGTRLTVL.

The chain is built from TRBV2 and TRBJ2-1, with 8 bases identical to TRBD2. CDR1 is SNHLY, CDR2 FYNNEI, per germline. The CDR3 spans 15 residues. Losses at the gene ends were 7 bases for V and 2 bases for J; bases not matched to a gene: 7. Here the CDR3 DNA reads TGTGCCAGCATGTGGAGCGGGGGCCCCTACAATGAGCAGTTCTTC. Protein sequence: CASMWSGGPYNEQFF.